What follows are 4 T cell receptor beta chains derived from one specimen sequenced in a study of T cells after yellow fever vaccination. TCRdb re-called the 5' RACE reads with MiXCR, one entry per CDR3 protein. The data contain just under 600,000 distinct CDR3 sequences, roughly 13% of them seen just once; the ten biggest clones take up 11% to 15%. The source material was PBMCs, sampled on the day of the yellow fever booster vaccination. The receptors here all came from a man aged 25-45 years who received the YFV17D yellow fever vaccine.

This clonotype was picked up a small number of times. The chain is built from TRBV19 and TRBJ2-7; no definite D call. Trimming took off 8 bases at V and 0 bases at J, with 14 bases between the two ends. Germline loops: CDR1 LNHDA, CDR2 SQIVND (reference sequence). The CDR3 covers 14 residues. The CDR3 DNA is TGTGCCAGTCAACCGGGCCCCAGCTCCTACGAGCAGTACTTC. It is translated as CASQPGPSSYEQYF.

This clonotype appeared a few times. This chain connects TRBV20-1 to TRBJ2-1; 10 bases line up with TRBD1. Trimming removed 4 bases from V and 2 bases from J; junction bases left unmatched: 11. CDR3 length: 17 amino acids. Germline V gene sequence: CDR1 DFQATT, CDR2 SNEGSKA (reference sequence). CDR3 DNA: TGCAGTGCTATCAGACAGGGGGCGAATCTCCCCTACAATGAGCAGTTCTTC. This codes for CSAIRQGANLPYNEQFF.

The chain uses TRBV7-9 and TRBJ2-2; D gene unclear. Per germline, CDR1 SEHNR and CDR2 FQNEAQ (reference sequence). V was trimmed by 5 bases and J by 3 bases, leaving 16 bases between them. The CDR3 totals 16 residues. The CDR3: CASSPPPSEDTGELFF. The CDR3 nucleotides read TGTGCCAGCAGCCCCCCCCCTTCTGAGGACACCGGGGAGCTGTTTTTT. The variable domain in full, with the rest retrieved from reference TRBV7-9 and TRBJ2-2, is DTGVSQNPRHKITKRGQNVTFRCDPISEHNRLYWYRQTLGQGPEFLTYFQNEAQLEKSRLLSDRFSAERPKGSFSTLEIQRTEQGDSAMYLCASSPPPSEDTGELFFGEGSRLTVL.

The chain employs TRBV7-2 and TRBJ2-7; TRBD2 matches at 13 bases. From germline, CDR1 is SGHTA and CDR2 FQGNSA. The CDR3 totals 16 residues. Trimming cost V 5 bases and J 2 bases; bases outside gene matches: 6. The CDR3 region has the DNA TGTGCCAGCAGCCGTTTTACTAGCGGGAGGGCCTACGAGCAGTACTTC. Its protein product is CASSRFTSGRAYEQYF.